The next 31 T cell receptor beta chains were all read from a single sample in a study of T cells in women clearing cervical HPV infection. Using immunoSEQ multiplex PCR, the repertoire was profiled, and TCRdb retains in-frame clones only, with some absent. The sample totals tens of thousands of clones. Sequenced material: blood buffy coat. These receptors originate from a woman aged 18 to 69 with a cervical HPV16 infection that either progressed to CIN3+ or cleared (not recorded which).

A note on this clone: The read terminates 3 residues ahead of where the CDR3 ends, so the germline J gene completes it. The rearrangement uses TRBV2 and TRBJ2-1, with TRBD2 matching over 12 bases. This CDR3 has 15 residues. J was trimmed by 6 bases and V by 2 bases; bases with no gene match: 2. CDR1 is SNHLY and CDR2 is FYNNEI in the germline V gene. The sequenced CDR3 bases are TGTGCCAGCAGTGAACCGGGACTAGCGGGCAATGAG. Protein: CASSEPGLAGNE. The complete CDR3 reads CASSEPGLAGNEQFF.

About this clone: With the read ending 3 residues before the CDR3 end, the germline J gene is used to fill in that end. The genes are TRBV6-2 or TRBV6-3 and TRBJ1-2; maybe TRBD1 (6 bases). This CDR3 contains 16 residues. The V gene's germline CDR1 is MNHEY and CDR2 SVGEGT. V lost 6 bases, J lost 0 bases, and 17 bases lay in between. The DNA read from the CDR3 is TGTGCCAGCAGCCCATGGACAGCAGGAGCTAACTATGGC. Its protein is CASSPWTAGANYG. The entire CDR3 protein is CASSPWTAGANYGYTF.

In regard to this clone: The read is 3 residues too short to cover the CDR3 end, so that end is filled in from the germline J gene. This chain joins TRBV7-6 and TRBJ1-6; no reliable D call. Trimming took 0 bases from V and 6 from J, leaving 12 bases between them. Germline assignment: CDR1 SGHVS and CDR2 FNYEAQ. This CDR3 contains 16 residues. CDR3 sequence: CASSLAGGPSNSPLHF. Incomplete CDR3 DNA: TGTGCCAGCAGCTTAGCAGGAGGGCCCTCTAATTCACCC.

With respect to this clone: The CDR3 end lies 3 residues beyond the end of the read and is filled in from the germline J gene. This sequence joins TRBV6-1 and TRBJ2-1, with 9 bases lining up with TRBD1. The germline gives CDR1 MNHNS, CDR2 SASEGT. CDR3 size: 15 residues. Losses at the gene ends were 3 bases for V and 4 bases for J; bases not matched to a gene: 4. CDR3 residues: CASSDPGQGYNEQFF. The sequenced CDR3 bases are TGTGCCAGCAGTGACCCGGGACAGGGTTACAATGAG.

Worth noting for this clone: The read ends 3 residues shy of where the CDR3 ends; the end is completed using the germline J gene. The chain is built from TRBV20-1 and TRBJ2-1; TRBD2 matches at 8 bases. This CDR3 contains 14 residues. After removal of 5 bases from V and 7 bases from J, the junction contained 10 bases not matched to a gene. From germline, CDR1 is DFQATT and CDR2 SNEGSKA (reference sequence). CDR3 residues: CSAFGGAHKNEQFF. CDR3 DNA (partial): TGCAGTGCTTTCGGGGGGGCGCATAAGAATGAG.

Comments on this clone: The CDR3 goes on 3 residues after the read ends, and that part is filled in from the germline J gene. The chain uses TRBV20-1 and TRBJ1-1; D is undetermined. V was cut by 0 bases and J by 4 bases, with 21 bases left in between. The germline gives CDR1 DFQATT, CDR2 SNEGSKA (reference sequence). This CDR3 comprises 17 residues. The chain's CDR3 is CSARDRSAGSRGTEAFF. The CDR3 bases that were read are TGCAGTGCTAGAGATCGAAGCGCGGGGAGCCGGGGCACTGAA.

With regard to this clone: The read ends 3 residues before the CDR3 terminus; that terminus is restored from the germline J gene. The chain uses TRBV6-2 or TRBV6-3 and TRBJ1-1; 7 bases fit TRBD1. Germline CDR1 is MNHEY and CDR2 is SVGEGT. V lost 1 base, J lost 5 bases, and 10 bases stayed unmatched. CDR3 size: 16 residues. CDR3 sequence: CASSYWTGGQVTEAFF. The covered CDR3 bases are TGTGCCAGCAGTTACTGGACAGGCGGCCAGGTTACTGAA.

As concerns this clone: The CDR3 goes on 3 residues after the read ends, and that part is filled in from the germline J gene. This chain links TRBV20-1 with TRBJ2-3; the match to TRBD2 covers 9 bases. The length of the CDR3 is 15 residues. After removal of 3 bases from V and 2 bases from J, the junction contained 6 bases not matched to a gene. The germline V gene has CDR1 DFQATT and CDR2 SNEGSKA (reference sequence). The CDR3 region is CSARRASGNTDTQYF. The DNA read from the CDR3 is TGCAGTGCTAGGAGGGCTAGCGGGAACACAGATACG.

As concerns this clone: The sequenced fragment ends 3 residues before the CDR3 boundary, so the rest is inferred from the germline J gene. The rearrangement joins TRBV5-1 to TRBJ1-1; maybe TRBD1 (5 bases). The CDR3 sequence is 13 residues long. Trimming shortened V by 3 bases and J by 7 bases, and 13 bases separated the two germline ends. The germline gives CDR1 SGHRS, CDR2 YFSETQ. CDR3 DNA, as far as it was read: TGCGCCAGCAGCTCTACAGGTGTCGGTGAA. It is translated as CASSSTGVGE. The CDR3, in full, reads CASSSTGVGEAFF. Combining the CDR3 with reference TRBV5-1 and TRBJ1-1 gives the whole variable domain KAGVTQTPRYLIKTRGQQVTLSCSPISGHRSVSWYQQTPGQGLQFLFEYFSETQRNKGNFPGRFSGRQFSNSRSEMNVSTLELGDSALYLCASSSTGVGEAFFGQGTRLTVV.

About this clone: The read gets to within 3 residues of the CDR3 end, and the germline J gene fills in the rest. The V gene is TRBV20-1, the J gene TRBJ1-2, with 7 bases matching TRBD1. This CDR3 region has 15 residues. Germline CDR1 reads DFQATT; CDR2 reads SNEGSKA (reference sequence). V dropped 0 bases and J dropped 2; count of bases not matched to a gene: 6. The CDR3 sequence: CSARDGEGANYGYTF. The sequenced CDR3 bases are TGCAGTGCTAGAGATGGTGAGGGGGCGAACTATGGC.

Worth noting for this clone: The read comes to an end 3 residues before the CDR3 does, leaving the germline J gene to fill in the end. The chain employs TRBV20-1 and TRBJ1-1; TRBD1 matches at 7 bases. Germline values: CDR1 DFQATT, CDR2 SNEGSKA (reference sequence). The CDR3 runs to 16 residues. With 0 bases clipped from V and 1 base from J, the junction kept 8 bases outside the gene matches. CDR3 DNA, as far as it was read: TGCAGTGCTAGAGATCCCCGGCAGGGGGGGAACACTGAA. Protein: CSARDPRQGGNTE. The entire CDR3 protein is CSARDPRQGGNTEAFF.

Concerning this clone itself: The sequenced fragment ends 3 residues before the CDR3 boundary, so the rest is inferred from the germline J gene. V is TRBV7-8 and J is TRBJ2-1; the D gene is possibly TRBD1 (6 bases). CDR1 is SGHVS and CDR2 is FQNEAQ in the germline V gene. The CDR3 is made up of 14 amino acids. V was trimmed by 3 bases and J by 1 base, leaving 7 bases between them. The CDR3 bases that were read are TGTGCCAGCAGCTTGCAGGGGTCCTACAATGAG. Protein sequence: CASSLQGSYNE. The full CDR3 protein reads CASSLQGSYNEQFF.

On this clone itself: Read coverage stops 3 residues before the CDR3 terminus; the germline J gene supplies the remainder. The chain joins TRBV18 to TRBJ1-2; D gene unclear. CDR1 is KGHSH, CDR2 LQKENI, per germline. There are 16 residues in the CDR3. Here the CDR3 reads CASSPLAGGPEDDYTF. CDR3 DNA, as far as it was read: TGTGCCAGCTCGCCCCTAGCGGGAGGGCCGGAGGACGAC.

In regard to this clone: Sequencing ends 3 residues short of the CDR3 end; the germline J gene provides the rest. This chain uses TRBV28 with TRBJ1-2; the match to TRBD1 covers 11 bases. The CDR3 spans 15 residues. After removal of 4 bases from V and 3 bases from J, the junction contained 4 bases not matched to a gene. CDR1 MDHEN and CDR2 SYDVKM come from the germline V gene. CDR3 DNA (partial): TGTGCCAGCAGTTCCCGGGACAGGGGGTACTATGGC. It codes for CASSSRDRGYYG. Given in full, the CDR3 is CASSSRDRGYYGYTF.

As for this clone: Compared with germline, one end of the junction differs, possibly owing to a read error. The read ends 3 residues shy of where the CDR3 ends; the end is completed using the germline J gene. At the DNA level, this CDR3 is encoded by other sequences in the same sample as well. This chain uses TRBV2 with TRBJ1-3, with 7 bases aligning to TRBD1. Germline assignment: CDR1 SNHLY and CDR2 FYNNEI. The CDR3 covers 14 residues. This CDR3 reads CASMQDRSMDTIYF. Partial CDR3 DNA: TGTGCCAGCATGCAGGACAGGTCAATGGACACA.

As for this clone: The CDR3 is cut off 3 residues early in the read; its end comes from the germline J gene. V gene TRBV5-4 combines with J gene TRBJ1-1, with 8 bases identical to TRBD1. With V trimmed by 0 bases and J by 5 bases, 6 bases remained unmatched. Germline V lookup: CDR1 SGHNT, CDR2 YYREEE (reference sequence). This CDR3 has 15 residues. The DNA read from the CDR3 is TGTGCCAGCAGCTTGGGCGCAGGGGGCATGACTGAA. Protein sequence: CASSLGAGGMTE. The full CDR3 protein reads CASSLGAGGMTEAFF.

Concerning this clone itself: The observed sequence ends 3 residues before the CDR3 terminus, with the missing tail filled in from the germline J gene. The chain is built from TRBV19 and TRBJ2-7; 7 nucleotides align to TRBD1. CDR3 length: 13 residues. Per germline, CDR1 LNHDA and CDR2 SQIVND (reference sequence). V lost 5 bases and J lost 2; bases outside the gene matches: 3. The sequenced CDR3 bases are TGTGCCAGTAGTCCGGGACAGCCCTACGAG. Residues: CASSPGQPYE. The entire CDR3 protein reads CASSPGQPYEQYF.

This clone is classed as medium-sized by frequency. The read stops 3 residues short of the end of the CDR3; the missing end is completed from the germline J gene. The chain carries TRBV14 and TRBJ2-7; D is perhaps TRBD2 (5 bases). V was clipped by 4 bases and J by 0 bases, with 10 bases between them. This CDR3 region has 14 residues. Looked up from germline, CDR1 is SGHDN and CDR2 is FVKESK. The CDR3 DNA, read in part, is TGTGCCAGCAGCCCTTACGGGGACTCCTACGAG. Amino acid sequence: CASSPYGDSYE. The whole CDR3 region reads CASSPYGDSYEQYF.

A note on this clone: The read finishes 3 residues shy of the CDR3 end, and the germline J gene is used to complete it. The sample contains more than one DNA sequence encoding this CDR3. The J gene is TRBJ1-3, the V gene TRBV5-1, with TRBD1 as a possible D gene (5 bases). Germline V gives CDR1 SGHRS, CDR2 YFSETQ. The germline V and J ends were trimmed by 0 bases and 2 bases, with 18 bases remaining between them. The CDR3 spans 18 residues. The CDR3 region is CASSLGPRGSLTGNTIYF. The CDR3 DNA, read in part, is TGCGCCAGCAGCTTGGGGCCCCGGGGGAGCTTAACTGGAAACACC.

Note on this clone: The read stops 3 residues short of the end of the CDR3; the missing end is completed from the germline J gene. This chain joins TRBV5-1 and TRBJ2-1; 8 nucleotides agree with TRBD2. The CDR3 sequence is 15 residues long. Unmatched junction bases numbered 1, after V lost 2 bases and J lost 0 bases. CDR1 is SGHRS, CDR2 YFSETQ, per germline. Partial CDR3 DNA: TGCGCCAGCAGCTTCGGGGGGGGCTCCTACAATGAG. It encodes CASSFGGGSYNE. The CDR3 in its entirety is CASSFGGGSYNEQFF. Supplemented by reference TRBV5-1 and TRBJ2-1, the full variable domain reads KAGVTQTPRYLIKTRGQQVTLSCSPISGHRSVSWYQQTPGQGLQFLFEYFSETQRNKGNFPGRFSGRQFSNSRSEMNVSTLELGDSALYLCASSFGGGSYNEQFFGPGTRLTVL.

Concerning this clone: The read terminates 3 residues ahead of where the CDR3 ends, so the germline J gene completes it. V gene TRBV7-9 combines with J gene TRBJ1-1; 7 positions agree with TRBD1. This CDR3 comprises 15 residues. The germline V gene encodes CDR1 SEHNR and CDR2 FQNEAQ (reference sequence). The CDR3 loop reads CASSLLARGTYEAFF. The CDR3 DNA, read in part, is TGTGCCAGCAGCTTATTGGCCAGGGGGACCTACGAG.

Remarks on this clone: The read stops 3 residues short of the end of the CDR3; the missing end is completed from the germline J gene. The chain is built from TRBV5-1 and TRBJ2-1, with 11 bases matching TRBD2. Germline V gene data show CDR1 as SGHRS and CDR2 as YFSETQ. The CDR3 spans 15 residues. The ends lost 1 base at V and 5 bases at J; junction bases unmatched: 2. The CDR3 sequence is CASSLPSGGHNEQFF. The sequenced part of the CDR3 DNA is TGCGCCAGCAGCTTGCCTAGCGGGGGGCACAATGAG. Full variable domain (remainder filled in from reference TRBV5-1 and TRBJ2-1): KAGVTQTPRYLIKTRGQQVTLSCSPISGHRSVSWYQQTPGQGLQFLFEYFSETQRNKGNFPGRFSGRQFSNSRSEMNVSTLELGDSALYLCASSLPSGGHNEQFFGPGTRLTVL.

Turning to this clone: The CDR3 goes on 3 residues after the read ends, and that part is filled in from the germline J gene. V usage is TRBV20-1 and J usage is TRBJ1-4; 9 nucleotides line up with TRBD1. Germline values: CDR1 DFQATT, CDR2 SNEGSKA (reference sequence). CDR3 length: 13 residues. Trimming took 3 bases from V and 8 from J; bases not matched to a gene: 4. The CDR3 DNA, read in part, is TGCAGTGCTAGGTCGACAGGGGGAGAAAAA. As protein: CSARSTGGEK. The entire CDR3 reads CSARSTGGEKLFF.

This clone is identified as medium-sized from frequency. The sequence runs out 3 residues before the end of the CDR3; the remainder is reconstructed from the germline J gene. The rearrangement links TRBV18 to TRBJ2-4; TRBD1 agrees at 9 bases. CDR3 size: 14 residues. Per the germline V gene, CDR1 is KGHSH and CDR2 is LQKENI. The CDR3 protein is CASSPGQGHTDQYF. The sequenced CDR3 bases are TGTGCCAGCTCACCGGGACAGGGCCACACGGAT.

Turning to this clone: The read falls 3 residues short of the CDR3 end, and the missing part is taken from the germline J gene. The chain combines TRBV5-1 with TRBJ2-3; 9 bases agree with TRBD2. Trimming removed 0 bases from V and 1 base from J; junction bases left unmatched: 3. This CDR3 has 16 amino acids. Germline V gene sequence: CDR1 SGHRS, CDR2 YFSETQ. The CDR3 sequence: CASSLGLAARTDTQYF. CDR3 bases read: TGCGCCAGCAGCTTGGGACTAGCGGCCCGCACAGATACG.

The CDR3 bases that were read are TGTGCCAGCAGCCACCAAGCCGGTCAAGAGACC. Translated, it gives CASSHQAGQET. In full, the CDR3 reads CASSHQAGQETQYF. The chain couples TRBV7-2 to TRBJ2-5; D gene uncertain. Coverage ceases 3 residues before the CDR3 finishes, and the germline J gene fills in the end. The germline CDR1 and CDR2 sequences are SGHTA and FQGNSA. Trimming stripped 5 bases from V and 2 bases from J, with 12 bases between. This CDR3 is 14 amino acids long.

A note on this clone: The sequenced fragment ends 3 residues before the CDR3 boundary, so the rest is inferred from the germline J gene. This rearrangement joins TRBV11-3 to TRBJ2-5; 7 bases fit TRBD1. CDR3 size: 15 residues. J lost 2 bases, V lost 2 bases, and 5 bases had no gene match. Per the germline V gene, CDR1 is SGHNT and CDR2 is YENEEA. The covered CDR3 bases are TGTGCCAGCAGCTTAACCGGGACAGCACAAGAGACC. Protein sequence: CASSLTGTAQET. The entire CDR3 protein is CASSLTGTAQETQYF.

About this clone: The read gets to within 3 residues of the CDR3 end, and the germline J gene fills in the rest. The rearrangement links TRBV29-1 to TRBJ2-7, with TRBD2 matching over 7 bases. The V segment lost 4 bases and the J segment 2 bases; nucleotides outside the gene matches: 8. The CDR3 sequence is 14 residues long. The germline CDR1 and CDR2 sequences are SQVTM and ANQGSEA. The CDR3 DNA, read in part, is TGCAGCGTTGCAGGTGCTAGCGGACCCTACGAG. Encoded protein: CSVAGASGPYE. The whole CDR3 protein is CSVAGASGPYEQYF.

In the case of this clone: The DNA ends 3 residues before the CDR3 does, and the rest of the CDR3 is filled in from the germline J gene. The chain is built from TRBV7-9 and TRBJ1-6; 9 bases line up with TRBD1. Germline CDR1 SEHNR, CDR2 FQNEAQ (reference sequence). V trimming: 5 bases; J trimming: 8 bases; junction bases outside the gene matches: 4. The CDR3 contains 14 residues. Here the CDR3 reads CASSRDRVDSPLHF. CDR3 bases read: TGTGCCAGCAGCCGGGACAGGGTGGATTCACCC.

Points on this clone: The read gets to within 3 residues of the CDR3 end, and the germline J gene fills in the rest. The V and J genes are TRBV20-1 and TRBJ1-5, with no clear D. Germline V lookup: CDR1 DFQATT, CDR2 SNEGSKA (reference sequence). The CDR3 consists of 16 residues. Trimming stripped 3 bases from V and 6 bases from J, with 21 bases between. This chain's CDR3 is CSASDRVLGGTQPQHF. The part of the CDR3 DNA that was read is TGCAGTGCTAGCGATCGGGTCCTGGGTGGCACTCAGCCC.

A word on this clone: Read sequence stops 3 residues before the CDR3 end, and the germline J gene provides the missing end. The identical CDR3 is also encoded by other nucleotide sequences in the sample. The chain recombines TRBV19 with TRBJ1-1; 7 bases are shared with TRBD1. From germline, CDR1 is LNHDA and CDR2 SQIVND (reference sequence). The CDR3 runs 12 residues. This chain's CDR3 is CASSIRQGVAFF. Incomplete CDR3 DNA: TGTGCCAGTAGTATAAGACAGGGCGTC.